The clone carrying this T cell receptor (beta chain) was counted a single time. The data were taken from a study of blood T cell repertoires in COVID-19. Study details: T cells, B-cell-depleted T cells, or PBMCs supplied cDNA or gDNA.

The CDR3 contains 15 residues. The germline CDR1 and CDR2 sequences are MNHEY and SVGAGI. V was clipped by 11 bases and J by 4 bases; unmatched bases: 13. As processed by the authors: Reference gene primer amplification in the assay estimated nucleated cell counts. The data were produced by immunoSEQ multiplex PCR, yet TCRdb's version contains in-frame clones alone and is incomplete. That table gives V, J and clone size, and the DNA gave D and trimming. The data show about 43,000 clones, roughly 87% seen once. This receptor was obtained from a woman of 80 years or more with active COVID-19. The sequenced material came from peripheral blood. This chain links TRBV6-5 with TRBJ2-1; TRBD2 aligns across 8 bases. DNA for the CDR3: TGTGCCGCCAGCCTGAGCGGGGGACAATACAATGAGCAGTTCTTC. Translating it yields CAASLSGGQYNEQFF.